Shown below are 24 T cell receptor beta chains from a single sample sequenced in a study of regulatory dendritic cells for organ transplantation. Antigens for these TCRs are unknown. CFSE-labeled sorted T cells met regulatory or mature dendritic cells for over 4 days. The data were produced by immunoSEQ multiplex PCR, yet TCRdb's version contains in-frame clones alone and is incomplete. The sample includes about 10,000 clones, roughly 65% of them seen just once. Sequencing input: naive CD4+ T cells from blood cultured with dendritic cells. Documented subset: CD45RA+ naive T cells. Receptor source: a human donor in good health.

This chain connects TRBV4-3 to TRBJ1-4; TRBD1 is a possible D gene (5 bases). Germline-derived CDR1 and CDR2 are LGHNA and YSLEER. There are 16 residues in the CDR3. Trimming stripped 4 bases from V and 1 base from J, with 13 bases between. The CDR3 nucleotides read TGCGCCAGCAGCCCACAGGCCGTGGGAACTAATGAAAAACTGTTTTTT. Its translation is CASSPQAVGTNEKLFF.

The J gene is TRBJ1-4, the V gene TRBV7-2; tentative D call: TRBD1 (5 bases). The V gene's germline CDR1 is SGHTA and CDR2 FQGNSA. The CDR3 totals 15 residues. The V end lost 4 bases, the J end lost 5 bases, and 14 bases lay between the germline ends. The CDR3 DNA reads TGTGCCAGCAGCTCACTAGGAGGGGCGAATGAAAAACTGTTTTTT. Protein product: CASSSLGGANEKLFF. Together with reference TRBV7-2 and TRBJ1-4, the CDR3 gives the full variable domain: GAGVSQSPSNKVTEKGKDVELRCDPISGHTALYWYRQSLGQGLEFLIYFQGNSAPDKSGLPSDRFSAERTGGSVSTLTIQRTQQEDSAVYLCASSSLGGANEKLFFGSGTQLSVL.

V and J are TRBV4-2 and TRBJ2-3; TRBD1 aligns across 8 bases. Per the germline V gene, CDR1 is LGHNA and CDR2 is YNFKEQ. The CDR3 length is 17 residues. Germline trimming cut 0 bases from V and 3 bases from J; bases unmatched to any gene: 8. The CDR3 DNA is TGTGCCAGCAGCCAAGATTTGGGACAGGCGGGTACAGATACGCAGTATTTT. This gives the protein CASSQDLGQAGTDTQYF.

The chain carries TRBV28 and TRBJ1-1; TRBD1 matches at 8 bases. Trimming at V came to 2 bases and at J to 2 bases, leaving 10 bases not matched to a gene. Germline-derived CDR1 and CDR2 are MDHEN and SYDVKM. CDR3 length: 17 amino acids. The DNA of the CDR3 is TGTGCCAGCAGTTTACGCAGGGGGCGCGGGGCAAACACTGAAGCTTTCTTT. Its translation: CASSLRRGRGANTEAFF.

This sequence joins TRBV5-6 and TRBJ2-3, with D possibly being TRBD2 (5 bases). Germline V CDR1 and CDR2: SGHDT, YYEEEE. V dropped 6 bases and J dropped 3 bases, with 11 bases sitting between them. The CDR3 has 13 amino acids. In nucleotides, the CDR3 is TGTGCCAGCACCTCGTCGGGAACAGATACGCAGTATTTT. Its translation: CASTSSGTDTQYF.

CDR3 sequence reads: CSVGRDRVGEQYF. CDR3 nucleotide sequence: TGCAGCGTTGGTAGGGACAGGGTAGGCGAGCAGTACTTC. The J gene is TRBJ2-7, the V gene TRBV29-1, with 9 bases that match TRBD1. The ends lost 4 bases at V and 6 bases at J; junction bases unmatched: 7. The CDR3 sequence is 13 residues long. Germline CDR1 and CDR2: SQVTM and ANQGSEA.

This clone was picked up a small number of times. The CDR3 reads CASSQGNTGELFF. In DNA, the CDR3 is TGTGCCAGCTCGCAGGGGAACACCGGGGAGCTGTTTTTT. The V gene is TRBV7-3, the J gene TRBJ2-2; weak D call: TRBD1 (5 bases). Trimming stripped 8 bases from V and 1 base from J, with 8 bases between. Per the germline V gene, CDR1 is SGHTA and CDR2 is FQGTGA. This CDR3 is 13 amino acids long.

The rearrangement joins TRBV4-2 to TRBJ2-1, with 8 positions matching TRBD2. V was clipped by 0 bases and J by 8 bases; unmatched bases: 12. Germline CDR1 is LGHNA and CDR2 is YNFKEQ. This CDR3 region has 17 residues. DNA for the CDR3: TGTGCCAGCAGCCAAGACCTAGGCGGGGGGCCATTAGATGAGCAGTTCTTC. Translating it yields CASSQDLGGGPLDEQFF.

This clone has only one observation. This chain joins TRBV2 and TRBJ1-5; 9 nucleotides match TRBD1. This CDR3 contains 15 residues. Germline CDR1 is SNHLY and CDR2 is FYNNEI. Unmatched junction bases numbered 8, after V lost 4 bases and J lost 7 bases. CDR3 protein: CASSGTGVRKQPQHF. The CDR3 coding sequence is TGTGCCAGCAGTGGGACAGGGGTAAGGAAACAGCCCCAGCATTTT. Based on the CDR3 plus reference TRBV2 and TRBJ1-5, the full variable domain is EPEVTQTPSHQVTQMGQEVILRCVPISNHLYFYWYRQILGQKVEFLVSFYNNEISEKSEIFDDQFSVERPDGSNFTLKIRSTKLEDSAMYFCASSGTGVRKQPQHFGDGTRLSIL.

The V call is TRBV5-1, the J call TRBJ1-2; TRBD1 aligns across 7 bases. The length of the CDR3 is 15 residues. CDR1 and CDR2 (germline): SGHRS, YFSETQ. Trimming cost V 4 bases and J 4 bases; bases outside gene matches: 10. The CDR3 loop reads CASSETGVPAYGYTF. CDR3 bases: TGCGCCAGCAGCGAAACAGGGGTCCCTGCCTATGGCTACACCTTC.

This CDR3 reads CASSRSDDTYEQYF. For the CDR3, the DNA is TGCGCCAGCAGCAGGTCCGACGACACCTACGAGCAGTACTTC. This chain connects TRBV5-1 to TRBJ2-7; no reliable D call. Germline CDR1 is SGHRS and CDR2 is YFSETQ. V shed 4 bases and J shed 2 bases, with 13 bases lying between them. The CDR3 is 14 amino acids.

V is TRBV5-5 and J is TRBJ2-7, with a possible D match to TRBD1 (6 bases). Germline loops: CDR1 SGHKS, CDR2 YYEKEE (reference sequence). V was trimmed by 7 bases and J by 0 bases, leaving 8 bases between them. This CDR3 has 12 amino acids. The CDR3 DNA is TGTGCCAGCGGGGACACCTCCTACGAGCAGTACTTC. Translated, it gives CASGDTSYEQYF.

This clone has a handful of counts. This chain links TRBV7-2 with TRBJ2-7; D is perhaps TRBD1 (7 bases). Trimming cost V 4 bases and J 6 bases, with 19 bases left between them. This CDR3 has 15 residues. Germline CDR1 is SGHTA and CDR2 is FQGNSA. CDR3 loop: CASSSRQGTGAEQYF. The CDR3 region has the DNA TGTGCCAGCAGCTCCCGACAGGGTACGGGGGCCGAGCAGTACTTC. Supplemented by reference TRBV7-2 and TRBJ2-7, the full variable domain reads GAGVSQSPSNKVTEKGKDVELRCDPISGHTALYWYRQSLGQGLEFLIYFQGNSAPDKSGLPSDRFSAERTGGSVSTLTIQRTQQEDSAVYLCASSSRQGTGAEQYFGPGTRLTVT.

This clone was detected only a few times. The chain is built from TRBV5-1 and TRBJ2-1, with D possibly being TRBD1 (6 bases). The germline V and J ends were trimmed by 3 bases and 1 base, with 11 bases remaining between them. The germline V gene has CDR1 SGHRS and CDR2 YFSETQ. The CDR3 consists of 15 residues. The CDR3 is CASSSQGKSYNEQFF. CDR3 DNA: TGCGCCAGCAGCTCGCAGGGGAAGTCCTACAATGAGCAGTTCTTC.

The CDR3 nucleotides are TGTGCCAGCAGTGGTCAGGTTAATAGCAATCAGCCCCAGCATTTT. Its translation is CASSGQVNSNQPQHF. This chain connects TRBV6-1 to TRBJ1-5, with D unclear. The V end was cut by 4 bases, the J end by 0 bases, with 10 bases between. Germline V gene sequence: CDR1 MNHNS, CDR2 SASEGT. This CDR3 is built from 15 residues.

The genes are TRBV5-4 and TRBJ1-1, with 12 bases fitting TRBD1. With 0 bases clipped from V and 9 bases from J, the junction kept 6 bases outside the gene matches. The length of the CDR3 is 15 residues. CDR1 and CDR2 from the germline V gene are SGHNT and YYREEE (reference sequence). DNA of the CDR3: TGTGCCAGCAGCTTGGGTGGGACAGGGGGCGGAAAAGCTTTCTTT. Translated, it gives CASSLGGTGGGKAFF.

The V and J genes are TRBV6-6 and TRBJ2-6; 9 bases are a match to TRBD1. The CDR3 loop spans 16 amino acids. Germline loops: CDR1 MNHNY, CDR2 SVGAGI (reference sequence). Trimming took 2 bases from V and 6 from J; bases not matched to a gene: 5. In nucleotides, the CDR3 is TGTGCCAGCAGTTACGGACAGGGGCTCGTGGCCAACGTCCTGACTTTC. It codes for CASSYGQGLVANVLTF.

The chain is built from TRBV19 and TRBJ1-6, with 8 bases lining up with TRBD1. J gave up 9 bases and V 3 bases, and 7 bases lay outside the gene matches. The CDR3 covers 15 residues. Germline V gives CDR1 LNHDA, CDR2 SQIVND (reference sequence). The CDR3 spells CASSISGGMSSPLHF. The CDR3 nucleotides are TGTGCCAGTAGTATCTCAGGGGGCATGTCTTCACCCCTCCACTTT.

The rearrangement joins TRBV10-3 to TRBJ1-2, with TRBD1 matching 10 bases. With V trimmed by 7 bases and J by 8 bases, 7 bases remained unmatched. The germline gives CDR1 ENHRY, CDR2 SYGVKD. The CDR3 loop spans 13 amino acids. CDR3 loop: CAIIPGTGEGYTF. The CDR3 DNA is TGTGCCATCATTCCCGGGACAGGGGAAGGCTACACCTTC.

Here the CDR3 reads CASRGGRRPTPQHF. The DNA for the CDR3 is TGTGCCAGCAGAGGGGGACGGAGGCCGACCCCCCAGCATTTT. The chain employs TRBV2 and TRBJ1-5; D is possibly TRBD1 (6 bases). The germline V and J ends were trimmed by 6 bases and 10 bases, with 19 bases remaining between them. This CDR3 comprises 14 residues. CDR1 and CDR2 from the germline V gene are SNHLY and FYNNEI.

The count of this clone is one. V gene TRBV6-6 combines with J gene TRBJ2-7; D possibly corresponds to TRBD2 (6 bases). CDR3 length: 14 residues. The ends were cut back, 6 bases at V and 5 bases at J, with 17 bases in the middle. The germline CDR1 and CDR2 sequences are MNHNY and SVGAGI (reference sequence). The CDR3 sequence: CASRTGVLIDEQYF. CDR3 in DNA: TGTGCCAGCAGAACGGGGGTATTGATCGACGAGCAGTACTTC.

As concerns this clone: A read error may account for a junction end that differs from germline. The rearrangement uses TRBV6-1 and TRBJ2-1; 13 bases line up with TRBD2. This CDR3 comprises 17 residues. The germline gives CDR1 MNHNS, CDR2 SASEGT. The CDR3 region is CTSSEGGGLAGSGEQFF. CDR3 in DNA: TGTACCAGCAGTGAAGGAGGGGGACTAGCGGGGTCGGGTGAGCAGTTCTTC.

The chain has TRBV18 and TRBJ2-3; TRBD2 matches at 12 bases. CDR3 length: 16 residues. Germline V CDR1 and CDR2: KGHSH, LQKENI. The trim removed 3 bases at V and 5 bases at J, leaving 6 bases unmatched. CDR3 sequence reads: CASSPRTSGALDTQYF. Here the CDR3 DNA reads TGTGCCAGCTCACCTCGGACTAGCGGGGCCTTAGATACGCAGTATTTT.

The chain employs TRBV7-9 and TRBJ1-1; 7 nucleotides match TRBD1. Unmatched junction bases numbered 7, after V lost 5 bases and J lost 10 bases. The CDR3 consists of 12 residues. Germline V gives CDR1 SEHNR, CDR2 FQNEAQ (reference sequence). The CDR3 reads CASSLRDSGAFF. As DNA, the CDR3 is TGTGCCAGCAGCCTACGGGACAGTGGAGCTTTCTTT.